This T cell receptor beta chain was documented in a study of cytomegalovirus exposure and HLA in healthy donors. This clone was counted a single time. Both 60 Vbeta primers and 13 Jbeta primers went into the PCR. Repertoires were generated with immunoSEQ multiplex PCR, while TCRdb's copy carries only in-frame clones and drops some. Among roughly 100,000 clones, approximately 77% were seen once, and the ten largest hold more than 9.5%. CDR3 length: 17 amino acids. With 10 bases clipped from V and 2 bases from J, the junction kept 11 bases outside the gene matches. Sequenced: PBMCs. The chain couples TRBV23-1 to TRBJ2-6; the match to TRBD1 covers 10 bases. TRBV23-1 is flagged as an ORF with uncertain function. The TCR was taken from a male donor in good health and CMV-seropositive. CDR3 sequence: CAIPGDRGITGANVLTF. The CDR3 region has the DNA TGCGCCATCCCCGGGGACAGGGGAATTACTGGGGCCAACGTCCTGACTTTC.